The clone carrying this TCR beta chain was observed many times. RNA transcripts provided the source from which TCR beta CDR3 regions were amplified. The study used the HTBI primer set for a first-round RT-PCR of the TCR CDR3. Each CDR3 protein is one row after TCRdb ran MiXCR on the multiplex PCR reads. In the table there are fewer than 550,000 distinct CDR3 sequences, more than 15% of which are singletons. The sample comes from a study of T cells in Graves' hyperthyroidism and ophthalmopathy. Each diagnosis drew on symptoms, thyroxine, TRAb, thyroid ultrasound and orbital computed tomography findings. The CDR3 runs to 14 residues. J lost 3 bases, V lost 3 bases, and 4 bases had no gene match.

The origin of this receptor is a woman under 30 with Graves' hyperthyroidism. Input material: blood. The chain combines TRBV12-3 or TRBV12-4 with TRBJ1-1; TRBD1 aligns across 7 bases. The CDR3 sequence is CASSFLGGYTEAFF. Here the CDR3 DNA reads TGTGCCAGCAGTTTTTTAGGGGGCTACACTGAAGCTTTCTTT.